This T cell receptor (beta chain) was sequenced for a study of control samples from healthy donors and cancer patients. Sequenced by immunoSEQ multiplex PCR; TCRdb stores in-frame clones only, minus some. The sample has about 86,000 clones; less than 90% are singletons. V was clipped by 5 bases and J by 3 bases, with 19 bases between them. Germline V gene lookup returns CDR1 SGHTA and CDR2 FQGNSA. The CDR3 sequence is 16 residues long. The gene calls are TRBV7-2 and TRBJ1-2; D is perhaps TRBD1 (6 bases). This TCR was recovered from a woman aged 45 to 65 with colorectal cancer. Sequenced input: PBMCs. CDR3 in DNA: TGTGCCAGCAGCCCTCCTTTGCATCAGGGGTACTATGGCTACACCTTC. Translating gives CASSPPLHQGYYGYTF.